This passage covers 32 T cell receptor beta chains from one sample sequenced in a study of beta chain features in type 1 diabetes. General study findings and limits: All four CD4+ subsets from Type 1 diabetes patients carried moderately but significantly shorter TCRB CDR3s.

The investigators reverse transcribed all of the isolated RNA, so they sequenced expressed TCRB transcripts. Measured with immunoSEQ multiplex PCR; TCRdb has only the in-frame clones, and not every one. The data hold about 340,000 clones, with roughly 13% observed a single time. No antigen has been assigned to these receptors. Sequenced material: naive CD4+ T cells from blood. The receptors stem from a woman aged 18-29 years with type 1 diabetes.

This chain uses TRBV27 with TRBJ2-7; 7 bases are shared with TRBD2. Germline assignment: CDR1 MNHEY and CDR2 SMNVEV (reference sequence). This CDR3 is 15 amino acids long. J lost 1 base, V lost 0 bases, and 3 bases had no gene match. CDR3 loop: CASSLSGGSSYEQYV. The CDR3 region has the DNA TGTGCCAGCAGTTTATCCGGCGGGAGTTCCTACGAGCAGTACGTC.

This clone was seen a handful of times. The gene calls are TRBV11-2 and TRBJ2-1; a possible D gene is TRBD2 (6 bases). CDR3 length: 13 residues. CDR1 SGHAT and CDR2 FQNNGV come from the germline V gene. Trimming removed 3 bases at V and 5 bases at J, with 8 bases between. The CDR3 here is CASSFGGHNEQFF. CDR3 nucleotide sequence: TGTGCCAGCAGCTTCGGGGGTCACAATGAGCAGTTCTTC.

This chain joins TRBV19 and TRBJ2-7; a weak D match, TRBD1 (5 bases). Looked up from germline, CDR1 is LNHDA and CDR2 is SQIVND (reference sequence). The V gene lost 5 bases and the J gene lost 0 bases, with 5 bases spanning the gap. This CDR3 is built from 12 residues. CDR3: CASSGASYEQYF. The CDR3 region has the DNA TGTGCCAGTAGTGGGGCCTCCTACGAGCAGTACTTC.

This chain links TRBV5-1 with TRBJ2-7; the match to TRBD1 covers 8 bases. The germline gives CDR1 SGHRS, CDR2 YFSETQ. The J segment lost 2 bases and the V segment lost 4 bases, leaving 5 bases of the junction unmatched. CDR3 size: 14 residues. CDR3 protein: CASSKDRVPYEQYF. The CDR3 DNA reads as TGCGCCAGCAGCAAGGACAGGGTACCCTACGAGCAGTACTTC.

This rearrangement joins TRBV7-8 to TRBJ1-2; D is ambiguous. Trimming took 5 bases from V and 5 from J, leaving 6 bases between them. Looked up from germline, CDR1 is SGHVS and CDR2 is FQNEAQ. CDR3 length: 11 amino acids. The CDR3 nucleotides are TGTGCCAGCAGCCCCCTATATGGCTACACCTTC. Its protein product is CASSPLYGYTF.

The chain combines TRBV7-2 with TRBJ1-5; D is uncertain. Trimming took 5 bases from V and 2 from J, leaving 10 bases between them. The CDR3 consists of 14 residues. The germline V gene has CDR1 SGHTA and CDR2 FQGNSA. The CDR3: CASSLQWGNQPQHF. CDR3 nucleotides: TGTGCCAGCAGCCTACAGTGGGGCAATCAGCCCCAGCATTTT.

The chain employs TRBV10-3 and TRBJ2-7; 14 bases map to TRBD2. J lost 2 bases, V lost 3 bases, and 9 bases had no gene match. The germline gives CDR1 ENHRY, CDR2 SYGVKD. The CDR3 sequence is 18 residues long. CDR3 amino acids: CAISERAPGLAGAYEQYV. In DNA form, the CDR3 reads TGTGCCATCAGTGAAAGGGCTCCGGGACTAGCGGGAGCCTACGAGCAGTACGTC.

J is TRBJ2-3 and V is TRBV7-9; D not certain. This CDR3 is 12 amino acids long. Germline values: CDR1 SEHNR, CDR2 FQNEAQ (reference sequence). With 5 bases removed from V and 4 bases from J, the gap between germline ends came to 7 bases. In DNA, the CDR3 is TGTGCCAGCAGCCCCCGCGCAGATACGCAGTATTTT. Protein product: CASSPRADTQYF. Using reference TRBV7-9 and TRBJ2-3 for the parts outside the CDR3, the full variable domain is DTGVSQNPRHKITKRGQNVTFRCDPISEHNRLYWYRQTLGQGPEFLTYFQNEAQLEKSRLLSDRFSAERPKGSFSTLEIQRTEQGDSAMYLCASSPRADTQYFGPGTRLTVL.

The V gene is TRBV9, the J gene TRBJ2-7, with TRBD2 matching 8 bases. CDR3 size: 15 residues. J gave up 0 bases and V 4 bases, and 6 bases lay outside the gene matches. The V gene's germline CDR1 is SGDLS and CDR2 YYNGEE. The CDR3 spells CASSPRAGASYEQYF. The CDR3 region has the DNA TGTGCCAGCAGCCCTAGAGCGGGAGCCTCCTACGAGCAGTACTTC.

This clone occurred a few times. This chain connects TRBV7-2 to TRBJ2-1; TRBD2 matches at 9 bases. The V gene end was trimmed by 0 bases and the J gene end by 4 bases; junction bases not matched to a gene: 13. The CDR3 is made up of 19 amino acids. Germline lookup yields CDR1 SGHTA and CDR2 FQGNSA. CDR3 amino acids: CASSLAMGLAGLSYNEQFF. The CDR3 DNA follows: TGTGCCAGCAGCTTAGCCATGGGGCTAGCGGGACTTTCATACAATGAGCAGTTCTTC. The full variable domain, in which reference TRBV7-2 and TRBJ2-1 provide the parts outside the CDR3, is GAGVSQSPSNKVTEKGKDVELRCDPISGHTALYWYRQSLGQGLEFLIYFQGNSAPDKSGLPSDRFSAERTGGSVSTLTIQRTQQEDSAVYLCASSLAMGLAGLSYNEQFFGPGTRLTVL.

This rearrangement joins TRBV21-1 to TRBJ2-7; TRBD2 is taken as the D call from the table, unchecked against the DNA. TRBV21-1 represents a pseudogene. The CDR3 totals 15 residues. The CDR3 DNA is TGTGCCAGCAGGGAAGGGAGTCAGGAACCCTACGAGCAGTACTTC. The encoded protein is CASREGSQEPYEQYF.

The chain combines TRBV7-3 with TRBJ2-1; TRBD2 matches 10 bases. Germline CDR1 reads SGHTA; CDR2 reads FQGTGA. V dropped 0 bases and J dropped 5; count of bases not matched to a gene: 1. The CDR3 sequence is 15 residues long. The CDR3 DNA reads as TGTGCCAGCAGCTTAACGGGACTAGCGAACAATGAGCAGTTCTTC. It codes for CASSLTGLANNEQFF.

The DNA for the CDR3 is TGTGCCAGCAGTGAGGGGCACGCGAGACACGAGCAGTACGTC. Translating gives CASSEGHARHEQYV. The V call is TRBV6-1, the J call TRBJ2-7, with D perhaps TRBD1 (5 bases). The CDR3 length is 14 residues. The V gene lost 3 bases and the J gene lost 5 bases, with 14 bases spanning the gap. CDR1 and CDR2 (germline): MNHNS, SASEGT.

This chain joins TRBV11-3 and TRBJ2-1; TRBD1 might be the D (5 bases). There are 13 residues in the CDR3. Trimming shortened V by 5 bases and J by 3 bases, and 8 bases separated the two germline ends. Germline V gives CDR1 SGHNT, CDR2 YENEEA. In nucleotides, the CDR3 is TGTGCCAGCAGCAAAGACAGCTACAATGAGCAGTTCTTC. It translates to CASSKDSYNEQFF. Full variable domain (outside the CDR3, taken from reference TRBV11-3 and TRBJ2-1): EAGVVQSPRYKIIEKKQPVAFWCNPISGHNTLYWYLQNLGQGPELLIRYENEEAVDDSQLPKDRFSAERLKGVDSTLKIQPAELGDSAVYLCASSKDSYNEQFFGPGTRLTVL.

This clone has just a few counts. This chain connects TRBV6-5 to TRBJ2-2; D may be TRBD2 (5 bases). Trimming cost V 7 bases and J 6 bases, with 6 bases left between them. CDR1 and CDR2 from the germline V gene are MNHEY and SVGAGI. The CDR3 is made up of 11 amino acids. The CDR3 reads CASKRAGELFF. The CDR3 coding sequence is TGTGCCAGCAAGAGGGCCGGGGAGCTGTTTTTT.

The chain has TRBV4-1 and TRBJ2-5, with TRBD1 matching over 7 bases. The CDR3 spans 16 residues. Per the germline V gene, CDR1 is MGHRA and CDR2 is YSYEKL. V was pared by 0 bases and J by 4 bases, with 8 bases of the junction left unmatched. The CDR3, as DNA: TGCGCCAGCAGCCAAGAGGTTACAAGGGGGCGAGAGACCCAGTACTTC. This translates into CASSQEVTRGRETQYF.

In its sample, this clone was seen a few times. The sample holds other DNA sequences that translate to the same CDR3. The rearrangement links TRBV30 to TRBJ1-2, with D unclear. Germline V CDR1 and CDR2: GTSNPN, SVGIG (reference sequence). The CDR3 has 11 residues. V was shortened by 2 bases and J by 7 bases, with 8 bases between the two germline ends. CDR3 DNA sequence: TGTGCCTGGAGTTCGGGAGTTGGCTACACCTTC. It is translated as CAWSSGVGYTF.

V and J are TRBV4-3 and TRBJ2-1; TRBD2 agrees at 9 bases. CDR3 length equals 17 residues. J was trimmed by 4 bases and V by 0 bases; bases with no gene match: 7. Germline V gene lookup returns CDR1 LGHNA and CDR2 YSLEER. CDR3 in amino acids: CASSQESSTSGYNEQFF. CDR3 nucleotides: TGCGCCAGCAGCCAAGAGTCGTCGACTAGCGGTTACAATGAGCAGTTCTTC.

The J gene is TRBJ2-5, the V gene TRBV9; 11 nucleotides match TRBD1. CDR3 length: 15 amino acids. CDR1 and CDR2 (germline): SGDLS, YYNGEE. V gave up 4 bases and J gave up 5 bases; unmatched junction bases: 7. As DNA, the CDR3 is TGTGCCAGCAGCACGAGGACAGGGGGCAAGGAGACCCAGTACTTC. Its translation is CASSTRTGGKETQYF.

This clone has just a few counts. V usage is TRBV2 and J usage is TRBJ2-2, with D perhaps matching TRBD1 (5 bases). Between the trimmed V and J ends, which lost 4 bases and 5 bases, there was a span of 14 bases. In germline, CDR1 is SNHLY, CDR2 FYNNEI. The CDR3 loop spans 15 amino acids. CDR3 loop: CASSGGQAGTGELFF. CDR3 nucleotides: TGTGCCAGCAGTGGGGGTCAGGCAGGGACCGGGGAGCTGTTTTTT.

This chain joins TRBV28 and TRBJ2-7; 12 bases are shared with TRBD1. V was clipped by 6 bases and J by 6 bases; unmatched bases: 6. The CDR3 extends over 14 amino acids. The germline V gene encodes CDR1 MDHEN and CDR2 SYDVKM. This CDR3 is CASRGGQGAREQYF. The CDR3 bases are TGTGCCAGCAGGGGGGGACAGGGGGCTCGCGAGCAGTACTTC.

The chain uses TRBV6-5 and TRBJ1-5; 8 nucleotides align to TRBD1. Germline CDR1 MNHEY, CDR2 SVGAGI. J was trimmed by 1 base and V by 6 bases; bases with no gene match: 5. The CDR3 is 15 residues long. CDR3 sequence (DNA): TGTGCCAGCAGGACCCGGACAGGGAGCAATCAGCCCCAGCATTTT. The encoded protein is CASRTRTGSNQPQHF.

This clone was detected only a few times. The chain is built from TRBV5-4 and TRBJ2-7; weak D call: TRBD2 (5 bases). Trimming pared 4 bases from V and 7 bases from J, leaving 15 bases between. The CDR3 is made up of 13 amino acids. The germline V gene has CDR1 SGHNT and CDR2 YYREEE (reference sequence). The CDR3 spells CASSRPEGGEQYF. CDR3 bases: TGTGCCAGCAGCCGACCTGAGGGCGGGGAGCAGTACTTC.

This clone occurred a few times. This chain's CDR3 is CASSLSPRGDQYF. Here the CDR3 DNA reads TGTGCCAGCAGCTTGTCGCCCCGGGGGGACCAGTACTTC. The chain uses TRBV7-6 and TRBJ2-5, with TRBD2 identical over 7 bases. The V gene's germline CDR1 is SGHVS and CDR2 FNYEAQ. The V gene end was trimmed by 3 bases and the J gene end by 10 bases; junction bases not matched to a gene: 8. This CDR3 spans 13 amino acids.

This chain connects TRBV28 to TRBJ2-7; TRBD1 might be the D (7 bases). This CDR3 is built from 14 residues. Per germline, CDR1 MDHEN and CDR2 SYDVKM. The V gene lost 5 bases and the J gene lost 3 bases, with 14 bases spanning the gap. DNA for the CDR3: TGTGCCAGCAGTCACAGACAGGGACTCTACGAGCAGTACTTC. Translation gives CASSHRQGLYEQYF. Using reference TRBV28 and TRBJ2-7 for the parts outside the CDR3, the full variable domain is DVKVTQSSRYLVKRTGEKVFLECVQDMDHENMFWYRQDPGLGLRLIYFSYDVKMKEKGDIPEGYSVSREKKERFSLILESASTNQTSMYLCASSHRQGLYEQYFGPGTRLTVT.

This clone turned up a few times. The chain has TRBV30 and TRBJ1-1; D is uncertain. V lost 2 bases to trimming and J lost 5 bases, with 12 bases between them. This CDR3 region has 13 residues. Germline CDR1 GTSNPN, CDR2 SVGIG (reference sequence). CDR3 amino acids: CAWSLGFRTEAFF. The CDR3 nucleotides read TGTGCCTGGAGTCTGGGTTTCAGGACTGAAGCTTTCTTT.

The chain carries TRBV2 and TRBJ2-3, with D tentatively TRBD1 (6 bases). This CDR3 spans 12 amino acids. V shed 6 bases and J shed 3 bases, with 7 bases lying between them. Germline CDR1 is SNHLY and CDR2 is FYNNEI. The CDR3 loop reads CASRGATDTQYF. The CDR3, as DNA: TGTGCCAGCAGGGGGGCGACAGATACGCAGTATTTT.

This clone was counted between two and nine times. This chain connects TRBV7-2 to TRBJ2-5; D is ambiguous. The germline V gene has CDR1 SGHTA and CDR2 FQGNSA. The CDR3 is 12 amino acids. Trimming stripped 2 bases from V and 2 bases from J, with 3 bases between. CDR3: CASSLYQETQYF. The CDR3, as DNA: TGTGCCAGCAGCTTATATCAAGAGACCCAGTACTTC.

This rearrangement joins TRBV7-9 to TRBJ2-1; the D gene is possibly TRBD1 (5 bases). Looked up from germline, CDR1 is SEHNR and CDR2 is FQNEAQ (reference sequence). CDR3 length equals 14 residues. Trimming took 2 bases from V and 8 from J, leaving 13 bases between them. The CDR3 DNA sequence: TGTGCCAGCAGCTTATACCAGGGTGTCGATGAGCAGTTCTTC. Residues: CASSLYQGVDEQFF.

This clone was observed a handful of times. This CDR3 reads CASSLAGLAGGVNEQFF. For the CDR3, the DNA is TGTGCCAGTAGTTTGGCGGGACTAGCGGGAGGGGTTAATGAGCAGTTCTTC. The chain links TRBV19 to TRBJ2-1, with TRBD2 matching 16 bases. The J segment lost 7 bases and the V segment lost 5 bases, leaving 8 bases of the junction unmatched. The germline V gene has CDR1 LNHDA and CDR2 SQIVND (reference sequence). The CDR3 is 17 residues long.

V gene TRBV11-3 combines with J gene TRBJ2-3, with 13 bases that match TRBD2. The junction had 9 bases not matched to a gene; V was cut back by 1 base and J by 5 bases. This CDR3 is built from 18 residues. Germline values: CDR1 SGHNT, CDR2 YENEEA. As DNA, the CDR3 is TGTGCCAGCAGCTTAGTTCTCGGGACTAGCGGGATGCAAGATACGCAGTATTTT. Its protein is CASSLVLGTSGMQDTQYF.

The chain recombines TRBV7-9 with TRBJ2-1; D perhaps matches TRBD2 (6 bases). The CDR3 spans 12 residues. The germline V and J ends were trimmed by 5 bases and 9 bases, with 11 bases remaining between them. Germline-derived CDR1 and CDR2 are SEHNR and FQNEAQ (reference sequence). The CDR3: CASSHGEAEQFF. CDR3 sequence (DNA): TGTGCCAGCAGCCATGGGGAGGCTGAGCAGTTCTTC.